Listed below are T cell receptor beta chains from one sample, sequenced in a study of cytomegalovirus exposure and HLA in healthy donors. Profiling relied on immunoSEQ multiplex PCR, and the TCRdb table lists in-frame clones only, not all of them. This table holds over 150,000 clones, over 75% found once. Source material: PBMCs. Every receptor here comes from a woman younger than 45 in good health and CMV-seronegative. Each CDR3 is given with its conserved first and last residue. A D gene is named only where the DNA matches it firmly. The size entry is marked missing in some rows and otherwise reads once, few, many or a size class.

>NA|TRBJ2-1|TRBV30|21|NA
CAWSGTVTSQEIGVSYNEQFF
TGTGCCTGGAGTGGGACAGTGACTTCACAGGAGATAGGAGTCTCCTACAATGAGCAGTTCTTC
>TRBD2|TRBJ2-5|TRBV7-9|12|NA
CASSGGGETQYF
TGTGCCAGCAGCGGGGGGGGAGAGACCCAGTACTTC
>NA|TRBJ1-2|TRBV18|19|NA
CASSSQIHSNFRGNYGYTF
TGTGCCAGCTCATCGCAAATCCACAGTAATTTTCGGGGAAACTATGGCTACACCTTC
>NA|TRBJ2-7|TRBV5-1|13|NA
CASSLGGVGEQYF
TGCGCCAGCAGCTTGGGGGGGGTTGGCGAGCAGTACTTC
>NA|TRBJ1-2|TRBV28|13|NA
CASTLGGYYGYTF
TGTGCCAGCACCCTGGGGGGTTACTATGGCTACACCTTC
>NA|TRBJ1-5|TRBV19|17|NA
CASSISLRRYSNQPQHF
TGTGCCAGTAGTATTTCACTGAGGCGGTATAGCAATCAGCCCCAGCATTTT
>NA|TRBJ2-5|TRBV7-6|14|NA
CASSLSRAQETQYF
TGTGCCAGCAGCTTATCCAGGGCGCAAGAGACCCAGTACTTC
>NA|TRBJ2-3|TRBV11-3|12|NA
CASSLDARTQYF
TGTGCCAGCAGCTTAGACGCCCGGACGCAGTATTTT
>TRBD2|TRBJ2-7|TRBV28|21|NA
CASTPVGLGLAGGVYPYEQYF
TGTGCCAGCACCCCGGTGGGTCTCGGGCTAGCGGGAGGAGTGTACCCCTACGAGCAGTACTTC
>NA|TRBJ2-1|TRBV7-3|15|once
CASTLNGRVEDEQFF
TGTGCCAGCACCCTTAATGGCAGGGTTGAGGATGAGCAGTTCTTC
>NA|TRBJ1-1|TRBV5-1|13|NA
CASSLGQDAEAFF
TGCGCCAGCAGCTTGGGACAGGACGCTGAAGCTTTCTTT
>NA|TRBJ1-1|TRBV30|13|NA
CAWGEGEETEAFF
TGTGCCTGGGGAGAGGGGGAAGAGACTGAAGCTTTCTTT
>NA|TRBJ2-3|TRBV5-4|14|NA
CASSLFLNSDTQYF
TGTGCCAGCAGCTTGTTTCTAAACTCAGATACGCAGTATTTT
>TRBD2|TRBJ2-2|TRBV2|15|NA
CASRGLAVNTGELFF
TGTGCCAGCAGAGGACTAGCGGTGAACACCGGGGAGCTGTTTTTT
>TRBD2|TRBJ2-3|TRBV9|16|NA
CASSVVLAGSTDTQYF
TGTGCCAGCAGCGTAGTTTTAGCGGGCAGCACAGATACGCAGTATTTT
>TRBD2|TRBJ2-7|TRBV27|15|NA
CASSFLAGGFHEQYF
TGTGCCAGCAGTTTCTTGGCGGGAGGGTTCCACGAGCAGTACTTC
>NA|TRBJ1-2|TRBV14|12|NA
CASRRSNYGYTF
TGTGCCAGCAGGCGCTCAAACTATGGCTACACCTTC
>NA|TRBJ1-5|TRBV6-1|14|NA
CASTRARGDQPQHF
TGTGCCAGCACCCGGGCCCGCGGGGATCAGCCCCAGCATTTT
>TRBD2|TRBJ2-2|TRBV7-2|17|few
CASSLALQAGSSGELFF
TGTGCCAGCAGCTTAGCGCTACAAGCGGGATCATCCGGGGAGCTGTTTTTT
>TRBD2|TRBJ2-3|TRBV7-8|16|NA
CASSLVSGGGTDTQYF
TGTGCCAGCAGCTTAGTTAGCGGGGGAGGCACAGATACGCAGTATTTT
>TRBD1|TRBJ2-1|TRBV5-1|16|NA
CASSFLQGSSYNEQFF
TGCGCCAGCAGCTTCCTACAGGGGAGCTCCTACAATGAGCAGTTCTTC
>NA|TRBJ1-4|TRBV25-1|15|few
CASSEHRASNEKLFF
TGTGCCAGCAGTGAGCACAGGGCGTCTAATGAAAAACTGTTTTTT
>TRBD2|TRBJ2-7|TRBV18|13|NA
CATSGGARDEQYF
TGTGCCACCAGCGGGGGGGCCCGGGACGAGCAGTACTTC
>NA|TRBJ1-1|TRBV6-6|13|NA
CASRTTENTEAFF
TGTGCCAGCAGGACGACAGAGAACACTGAAGCTTTCTTT
>TRBD1|TRBJ2-5|TRBV18|14|NA
CASRRDRGQETQYF
TGTGCCAGCAGACGGGACAGGGGACAAGAGACCCAGTACTTC
>TRBD1|TRBJ2-7|TRBV10-3|14|once
CAISESTGLNEQYF
TGTGCCATCAGTGAGTCGACAGGGCTCAACGAGCAGTACTTC
>TRBD1|TRBJ1-3|TRBV7-2|15|NA
CASSLEGQGWNTIYF
TGTGCCAGCAGCTTAGAGGGACAGGGTTGGAACACCATATATTTT
>TRBD2|TRBJ2-7|TRBV5-6|14|NA
CASSPGLADYEQYF
TGTGCCAGCAGCCCGGGACTAGCGGATTACGAGCAGTACTTC
>TRBD2|TRBJ2-2|TRBV6-1|15|NA
CASSPTSGVVGELFF
TGTGCCAGCAGTCCAACTAGCGGGGTAGTCGGGGAGCTGTTTTTT
>TRBD2|TRBJ2-7|TRBV5-1|16|NA
CASSPGLAGGGYEQYF
TGCGCCAGCAGCCCAGGACTAGCGGGGGGCGGGTACGAGCAGTACTTC
>NA|TRBJ2-5|TRBV7-2|13|NA
CASTRGQQETQYF
TGTGCCAGCACTAGGGGCCAGCAAGAGACCCAGTACTTC
>TRBD2|TRBJ2-2|TRBV9|15|once
CASSGTSGGGGELFF
TGTGCCAGCAGCGGGACTAGCGGGGGGGGCGGGGAGCTGTTTTTT
>NA|TRBJ1-4|TRBV29-1|14|NA
CSVAVGATNEELFF
TGCAGCGTTGCCGTAGGTGCAACTAATGAAGAACTGTTTTTT
>NA|TRBJ2-4|TRBV6-1|14|once
CASRLNRDENIQYF
TGTGCCAGCAGATTGAACAGGGACGAAAACATTCAGTACTTC